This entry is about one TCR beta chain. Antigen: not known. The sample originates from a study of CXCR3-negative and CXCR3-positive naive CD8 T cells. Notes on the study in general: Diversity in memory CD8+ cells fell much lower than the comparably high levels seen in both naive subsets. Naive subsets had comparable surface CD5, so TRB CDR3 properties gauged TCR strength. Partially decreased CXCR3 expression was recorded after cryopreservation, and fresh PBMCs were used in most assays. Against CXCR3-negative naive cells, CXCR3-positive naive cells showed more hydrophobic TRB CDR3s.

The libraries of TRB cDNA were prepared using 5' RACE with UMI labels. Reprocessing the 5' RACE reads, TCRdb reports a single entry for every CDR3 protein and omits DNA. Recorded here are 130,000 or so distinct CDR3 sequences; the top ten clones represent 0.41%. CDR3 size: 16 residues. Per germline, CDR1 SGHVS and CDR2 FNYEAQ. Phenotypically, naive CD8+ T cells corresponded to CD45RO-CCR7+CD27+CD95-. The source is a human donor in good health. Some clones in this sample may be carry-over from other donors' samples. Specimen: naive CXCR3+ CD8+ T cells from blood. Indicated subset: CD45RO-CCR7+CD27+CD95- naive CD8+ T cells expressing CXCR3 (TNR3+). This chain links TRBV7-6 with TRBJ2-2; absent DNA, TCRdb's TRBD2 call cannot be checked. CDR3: CASSGRASELTGELFF.